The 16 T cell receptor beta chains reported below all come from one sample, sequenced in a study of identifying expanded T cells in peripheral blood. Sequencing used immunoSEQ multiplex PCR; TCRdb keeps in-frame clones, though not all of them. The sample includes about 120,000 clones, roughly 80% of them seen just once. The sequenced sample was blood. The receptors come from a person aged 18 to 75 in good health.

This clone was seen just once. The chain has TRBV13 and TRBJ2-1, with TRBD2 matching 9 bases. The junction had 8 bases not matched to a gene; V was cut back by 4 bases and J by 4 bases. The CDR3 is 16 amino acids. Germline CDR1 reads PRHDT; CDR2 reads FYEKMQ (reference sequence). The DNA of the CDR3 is TGTGCCAGCAGCTCGCCGTCAGCGGGGGGTTACAATGAGCAGTTCTTC. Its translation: CASSSPSAGGYNEQFF.

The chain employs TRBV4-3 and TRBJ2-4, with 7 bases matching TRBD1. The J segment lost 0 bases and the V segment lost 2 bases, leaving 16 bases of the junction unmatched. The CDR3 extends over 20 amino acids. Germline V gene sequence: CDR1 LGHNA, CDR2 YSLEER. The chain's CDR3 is CASSQTLPLTGILAKNIQYF. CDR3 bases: TGCGCCAGCAGCCAAACACTGCCCTTGACAGGGATACTAGCCAAAAACATTCAGTACTTC.

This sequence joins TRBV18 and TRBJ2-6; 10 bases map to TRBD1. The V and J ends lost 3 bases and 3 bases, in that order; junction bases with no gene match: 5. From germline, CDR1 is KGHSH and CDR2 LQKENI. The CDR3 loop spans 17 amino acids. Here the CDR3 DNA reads TGTGCCAGCTCACCGGGACAGGGGCCCGGTGGGGCCAACGTCCTGACTTTC. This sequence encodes CASSPGQGPGGANVLTF.

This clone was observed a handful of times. The CDR3 DNA is TGTGCCTGGCGCCCGACAGGCGTATTGCATGGCTACACCTTC. Translated: CAWRPTGVLHGYTF. This rearrangement joins TRBV30 to TRBJ1-2, with a weak D call TRBD1 (6 bases). Per germline, CDR1 GTSNPN and CDR2 SVGIG (reference sequence). This CDR3 is built from 14 residues. V lost 5 bases and J lost 6, with 19 bases in between. The variable domain in full, with the rest retrieved from reference TRBV30 and TRBJ1-2, is SQTIHQWPATLVQPVGSPLSLECTVEGTSNPNLYWYRQAAGRGLQLLFYSVGIGQISSEVPQNLSASRPQDRQFILSSKKLLLSDSGFYLCAWRPTGVLHGYTFGSGTRLTVV.

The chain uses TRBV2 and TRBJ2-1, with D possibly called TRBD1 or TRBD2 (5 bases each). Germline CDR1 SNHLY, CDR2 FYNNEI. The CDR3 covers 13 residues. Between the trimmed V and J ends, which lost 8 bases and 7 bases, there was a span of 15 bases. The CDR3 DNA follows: TGTGCCAGCGGCTCTAGGGGAGAAAATGAGCAGTTCTTC. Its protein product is CASGSRGENEQFF.

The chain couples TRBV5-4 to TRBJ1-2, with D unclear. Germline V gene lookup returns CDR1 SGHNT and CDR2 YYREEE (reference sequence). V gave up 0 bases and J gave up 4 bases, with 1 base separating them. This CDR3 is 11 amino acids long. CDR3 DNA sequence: TGTGCCAGCAGCTTGGGCTATGGCTACACCTTC. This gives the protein CASSLGYGYTF.

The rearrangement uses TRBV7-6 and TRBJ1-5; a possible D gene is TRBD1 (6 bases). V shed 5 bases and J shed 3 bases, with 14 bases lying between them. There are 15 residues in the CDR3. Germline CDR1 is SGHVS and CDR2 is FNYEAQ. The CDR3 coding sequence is TGTGCCAGCAGCGCCTCAACAGGGCTCAATCAGCCCCAGCATTTT. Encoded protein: CASSASTGLNQPQHF.

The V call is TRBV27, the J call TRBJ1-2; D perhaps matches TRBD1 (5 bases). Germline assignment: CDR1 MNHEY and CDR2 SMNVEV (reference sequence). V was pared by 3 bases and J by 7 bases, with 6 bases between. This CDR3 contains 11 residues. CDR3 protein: CASSLGGGYTF. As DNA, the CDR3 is TGTGCCAGCAGTTTGGGGGGTGGCTACACCTTC.

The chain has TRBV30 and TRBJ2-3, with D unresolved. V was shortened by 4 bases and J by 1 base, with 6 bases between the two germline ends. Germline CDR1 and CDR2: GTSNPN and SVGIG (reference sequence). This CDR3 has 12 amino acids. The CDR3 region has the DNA TGTGCCTGGAATCACCGCACAGATACGCAGTATTTT. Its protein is CAWNHRTDTQYF. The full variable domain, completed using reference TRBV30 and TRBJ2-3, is SQTIHQWPATLVQPVGSPLSLECTVEGTSNPNLYWYRQAAGRGLQLLFYSVGIGQISSEVPQNLSASRPQDRQFILSSKKLLLSDSGFYLCAWNHRTDTQYFGPGTRLTVL.

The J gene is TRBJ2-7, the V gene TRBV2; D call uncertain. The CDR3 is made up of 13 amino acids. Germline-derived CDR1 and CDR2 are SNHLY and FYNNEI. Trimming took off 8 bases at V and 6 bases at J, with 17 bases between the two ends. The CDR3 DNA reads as TGTGCCAGCGATCCGGGCAAGCTACGCGAGCAGTACTTC. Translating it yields CASDPGKLREQYF.

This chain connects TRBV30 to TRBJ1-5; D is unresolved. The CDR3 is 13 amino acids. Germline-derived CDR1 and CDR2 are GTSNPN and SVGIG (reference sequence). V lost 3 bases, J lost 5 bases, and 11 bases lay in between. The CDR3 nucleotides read TGTGCCTGGAGCCCCCATTGGGATCAGCCCCAGCATTTT. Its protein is CAWSPHWDQPQHF.

The CDR3 protein is CASSVVRDTEAFF. The CDR3 coding sequence is TGTGCCAGCAGTGTGGTCAGGGACACTGAAGCTTTCTTT. V is TRBV6-1 and J is TRBJ1-1; maybe TRBD1 (5 bases). V gave up 4 bases and J gave up 3 bases, with 9 bases separating them. CDR1 is MNHNS, CDR2 SASEGT, per germline. This CDR3 has 13 amino acids.

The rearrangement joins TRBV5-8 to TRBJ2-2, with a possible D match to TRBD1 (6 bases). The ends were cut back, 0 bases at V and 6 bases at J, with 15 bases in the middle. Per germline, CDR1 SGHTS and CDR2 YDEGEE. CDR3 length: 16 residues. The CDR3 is CASSLGTGIAAGELFF. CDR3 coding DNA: TGTGCCAGCAGCTTGGGAACAGGGATTGCCGCCGGGGAGCTGTTTTTT.

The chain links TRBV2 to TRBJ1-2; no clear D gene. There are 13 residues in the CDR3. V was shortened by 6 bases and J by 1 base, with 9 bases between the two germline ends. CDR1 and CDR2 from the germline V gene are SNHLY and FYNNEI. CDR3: CASRGDNNYGYTF. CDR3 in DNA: TGTGCCAGCAGGGGAGACAATAACTATGGCTACACCTTC.

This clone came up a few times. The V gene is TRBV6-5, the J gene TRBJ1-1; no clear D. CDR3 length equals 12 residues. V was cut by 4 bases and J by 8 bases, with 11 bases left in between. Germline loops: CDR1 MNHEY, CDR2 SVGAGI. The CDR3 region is CASSSRGREAFF. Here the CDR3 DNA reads TGTGCCAGCAGTTCCCGAGGGCGGGAAGCTTTCTTT.

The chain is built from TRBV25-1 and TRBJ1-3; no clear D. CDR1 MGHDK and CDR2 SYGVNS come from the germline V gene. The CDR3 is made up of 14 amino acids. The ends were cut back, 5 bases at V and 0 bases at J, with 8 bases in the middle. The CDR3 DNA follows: TGTGCCAGCAGTCCGGGGAGCTCTGGAAACACCATATATTTT. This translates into CASSPGSSGNTIYF.